This T cell receptor beta chain was found in a study of chemoradiotherapy in HPV16-positive cancers. The germline gives CDR1 SGHTA, CDR2 FQGNSA. Trimming at V came to 3 bases and at J to 5 bases, leaving 5 bases not matched to a gene. The CDR3 covers 15 residues. Study results and limitations: Non-HPV-specific T cells did not expand in tumors during treatment, whereas candidate HPV-specific clones and E7-related motifs did. Only a couple of HPV16-positive patients supplied the functional HPV-specificity definition. HPV-responsive T-cell expansion during chemoradiotherapy was linked to improved recurrence-free survival in HPV16-positive patients.

Regarding this clone: Antigen unknown.

Produced via immunoSEQ multiplex PCR; TCRdb's table is partial and in-frame only. Altogether 15,000 to 20,000 clones are present, around four fifths being singletons, with the ten largest covering 1.3%. This TCR was sampled from a human donor with HPV-associated anogenital cancer. The biological material was taken from a patient who underwent chemoradiotherapy. The chain couples TRBV7-2 to TRBJ2-1; 9 bases agree with TRBD2. This CDR3 is CASSFQRGVNNEQFF. In nucleotides, the CDR3 is TGTGCCAGCAGCTTCCAGCGGGGGGTCAACAATGAGCAGTTCTTC.